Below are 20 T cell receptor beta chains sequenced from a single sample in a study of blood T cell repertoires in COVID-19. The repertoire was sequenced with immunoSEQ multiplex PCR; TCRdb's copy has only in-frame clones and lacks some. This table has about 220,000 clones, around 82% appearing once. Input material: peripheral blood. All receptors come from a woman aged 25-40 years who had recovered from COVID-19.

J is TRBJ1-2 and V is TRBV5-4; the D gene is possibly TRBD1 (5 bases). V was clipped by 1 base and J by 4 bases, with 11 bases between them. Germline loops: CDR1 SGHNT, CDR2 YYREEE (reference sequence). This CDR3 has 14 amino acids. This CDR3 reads CASSLYTGAYGYTF. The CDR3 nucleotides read TGTGCCAGCAGCTTGTATACAGGCGCCTATGGCTACACCTTC.

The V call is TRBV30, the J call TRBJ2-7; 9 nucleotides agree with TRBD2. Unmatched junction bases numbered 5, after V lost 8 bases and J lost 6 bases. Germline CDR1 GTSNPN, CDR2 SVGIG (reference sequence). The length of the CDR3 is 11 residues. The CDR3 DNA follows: TGTGCCGTAGCGGGAGCCCTCGAGCAGTACTTC. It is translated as CAVAGALEQYF.

The CDR3 DNA follows: TGTGCCAGCTCACGGCCAGATACCGGGGAGCTGTTTTTT. It yields the protein CASSRPDTGELFF. V and J are TRBV18 and TRBJ2-2; no definite D call. The germline V gene has CDR1 KGHSH and CDR2 LQKENI. CDR3 length: 13 residues. Deletions cut 4 bases from V and 5 bases from J, with 8 bases between.

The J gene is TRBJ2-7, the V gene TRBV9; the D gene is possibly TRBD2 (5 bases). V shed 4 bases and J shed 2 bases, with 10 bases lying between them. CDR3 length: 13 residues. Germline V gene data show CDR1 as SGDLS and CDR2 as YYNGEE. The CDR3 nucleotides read TGTGCCAGCAGCCCCCGGGATCCCTACGAGCAGTACTTC. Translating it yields CASSPRDPYEQYF.

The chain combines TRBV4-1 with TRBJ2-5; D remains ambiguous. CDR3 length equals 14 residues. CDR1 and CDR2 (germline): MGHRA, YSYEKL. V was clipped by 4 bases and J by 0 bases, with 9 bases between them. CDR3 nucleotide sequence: TGCGCCAGCAGCCCACAGATGTACCAAGAGACCCAGTACTTC. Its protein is CASSPQMYQETQYF.

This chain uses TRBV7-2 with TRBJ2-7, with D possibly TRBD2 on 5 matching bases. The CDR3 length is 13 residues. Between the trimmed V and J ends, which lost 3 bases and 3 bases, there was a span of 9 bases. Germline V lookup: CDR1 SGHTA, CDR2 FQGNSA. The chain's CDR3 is CASSFGRGYEQYF. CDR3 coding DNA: TGTGCCAGCAGCTTCGGACGGGGCTACGAGCAGTACTTC.

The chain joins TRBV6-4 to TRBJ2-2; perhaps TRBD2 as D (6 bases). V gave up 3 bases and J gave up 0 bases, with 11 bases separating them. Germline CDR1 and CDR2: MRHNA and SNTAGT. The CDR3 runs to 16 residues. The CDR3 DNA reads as TGTGCCAGCAGTGAATCTAGCGCCTCGAACACCGGGGAGCTGTTTTTT. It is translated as CASSESSASNTGELFF.

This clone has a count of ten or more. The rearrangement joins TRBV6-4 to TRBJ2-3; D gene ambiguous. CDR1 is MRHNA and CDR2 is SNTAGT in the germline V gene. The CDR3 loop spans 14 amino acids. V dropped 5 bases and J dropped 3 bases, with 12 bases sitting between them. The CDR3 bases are TGTGCCAGCAGTTGCCCCGAGGTGACAGATACGCAGTATTTT. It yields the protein CASSCPEVTDTQYF.

The DNA for the CDR3 is TGTGCCAGCAGTTTCGCAAACAGGGGGTGGACTGAAGCTTTCTTT. Its protein is CASSFANRGWTEAFF. This rearrangement joins TRBV6-5 to TRBJ1-1, with 8 bases lining up with TRBD1. CDR3 length: 15 residues. Germline V gene data show CDR1 as MNHEY and CDR2 as SVGAGI. Unmatched junction bases numbered 9, after V lost 4 bases and J lost 5 bases.

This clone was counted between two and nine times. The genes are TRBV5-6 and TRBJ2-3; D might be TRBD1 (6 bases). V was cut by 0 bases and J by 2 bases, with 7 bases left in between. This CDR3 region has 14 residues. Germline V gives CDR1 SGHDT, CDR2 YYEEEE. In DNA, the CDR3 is TGTGCCAGCAGCTTGGGGGGGCACACAGATACGCAGTATTTT. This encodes CASSLGGHTDTQYF. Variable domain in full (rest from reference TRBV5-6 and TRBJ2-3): DAGVTQSPTHLIKTRGQQVTLRCSPKSGHDTVSWYQQALGQGPQFIFQYYEEEERQRGNFPDRFSGHQFPNYSSELNVNALLLGDSALYLCASSLGGHTDTQYFGPGTRLTVL.

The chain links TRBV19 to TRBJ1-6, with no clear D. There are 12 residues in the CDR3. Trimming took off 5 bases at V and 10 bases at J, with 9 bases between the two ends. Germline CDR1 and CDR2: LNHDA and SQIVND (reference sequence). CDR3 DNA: TGTGCCAGTAGTGCGAGGATGTCACCCCTCCACTTT. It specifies CASSARMSPLHF.

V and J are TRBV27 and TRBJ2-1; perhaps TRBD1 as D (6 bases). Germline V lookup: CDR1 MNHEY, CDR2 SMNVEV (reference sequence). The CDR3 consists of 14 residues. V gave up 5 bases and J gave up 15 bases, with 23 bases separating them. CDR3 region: CASSLTGTIVPGFF. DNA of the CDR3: TGTGCCAGCAGTCTCACCGGGACAATCGTACCAGGGTTCTTC.

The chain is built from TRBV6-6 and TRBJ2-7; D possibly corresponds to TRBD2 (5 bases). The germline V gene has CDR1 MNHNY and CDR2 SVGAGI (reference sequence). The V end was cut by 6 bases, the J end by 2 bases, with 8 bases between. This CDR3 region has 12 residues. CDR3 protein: CASRDSAYEQYF. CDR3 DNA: TGTGCCAGCAGGGACTCGGCCTACGAGCAGTACTTC.

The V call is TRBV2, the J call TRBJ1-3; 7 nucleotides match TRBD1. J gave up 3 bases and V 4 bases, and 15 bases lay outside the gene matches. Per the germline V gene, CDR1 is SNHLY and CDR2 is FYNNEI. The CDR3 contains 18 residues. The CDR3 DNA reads TGTGCCAGCAGTGCTACAGGGGCTAATAACCGATTTGGAAACACCATATATTTT. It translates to CASSATGANNRFGNTIYF.

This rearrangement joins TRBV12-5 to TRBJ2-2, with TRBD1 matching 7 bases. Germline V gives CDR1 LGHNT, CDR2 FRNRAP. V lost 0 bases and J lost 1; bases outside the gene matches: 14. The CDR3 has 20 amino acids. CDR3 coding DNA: TGTGCTAGTGGTTTGGTACTAACAATGCAGGGGGTGGAGAACACCGGGGAGCTGTTTTTT. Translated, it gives CASGLVLTMQGVENTGELFF.

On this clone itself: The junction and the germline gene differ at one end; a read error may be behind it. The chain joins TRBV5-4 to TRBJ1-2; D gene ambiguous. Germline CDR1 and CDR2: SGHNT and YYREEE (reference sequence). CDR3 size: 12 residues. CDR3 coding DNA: TGTGCCAGCAGCCCGACCAGCGGGCAGGCCAACTTC. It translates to CASSPTSGQANF. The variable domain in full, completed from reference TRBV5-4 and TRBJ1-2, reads ETGVTQSPTHLIKTRGQQVTLRCSSQSGHNTVSWYQQALGQGPQFIFQYYREEENGRGNFPPRFSGLQFPNYSSELNVNALELDDSALYLCASSPTSGQANFGSGTRLTVV.

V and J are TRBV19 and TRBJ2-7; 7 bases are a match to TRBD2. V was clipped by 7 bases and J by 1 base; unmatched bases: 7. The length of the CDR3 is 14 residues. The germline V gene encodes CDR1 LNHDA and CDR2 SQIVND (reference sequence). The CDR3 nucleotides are TGTGCCAGTACCAAAACGGGGGGATCCTACGAGCAGTACTTC. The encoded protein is CASTKTGGSYEQYF.

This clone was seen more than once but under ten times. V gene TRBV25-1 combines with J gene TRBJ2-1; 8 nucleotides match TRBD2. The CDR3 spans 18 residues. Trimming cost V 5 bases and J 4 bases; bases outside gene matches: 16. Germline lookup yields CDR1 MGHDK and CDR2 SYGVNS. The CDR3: CASSTPGGAGATYNEQFF. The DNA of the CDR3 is TGTGCCAGCAGTACCCCGGGAGGGGCGGGCGCAACATACAATGAGCAGTTCTTC.

The CDR3 is CASSSGTSGIGYTF. The CDR3 DNA is TGTGCCAGCAGTTCCGGGACATCAGGTATAGGCTACACCTTC. This sequence joins TRBV28 and TRBJ1-2; TRBD1 might be the D (6 bases). CDR3 length: 14 residues. Germline CDR1 and CDR2: MDHEN and SYDVKM. V dropped 4 bases and J dropped 8 bases, with 17 bases sitting between them.

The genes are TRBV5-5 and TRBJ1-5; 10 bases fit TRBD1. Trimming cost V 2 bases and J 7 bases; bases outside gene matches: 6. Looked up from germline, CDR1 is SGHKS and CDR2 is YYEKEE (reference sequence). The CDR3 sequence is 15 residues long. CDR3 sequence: CASSFYDRGQQPQHF. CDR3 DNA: TGTGCCAGCAGCTTCTACGACAGGGGGCAGCAGCCCCAGCATTTT.